This is a list of T cell receptor beta chains from one sample in a study of blood T cell repertoires in COVID-19. Sequencing was performed with immunoSEQ multiplex PCR; in TCRdb, only in-frame clones are kept and a portion is missing. The sample includes 28,000 or so clones, around 93% seen only once; the top ten take 2.1%. Specimen: peripheral blood. The receptors here all came from a human donor in a cohort sampled during active COVID-19. CDR3s include the opening cysteine and the closing phenylalanine or tryptophan. D genes are given only for firm matches. A row's size may be missing; if present it is once, few, many or a size class.

d_gene,abundance,j_gene,v_gene,CDR3aa,CDR3nt
TRBD1,-,TRBJ1-2,TRBV5-6,CASSTGDRGYYGYTF,TGTGCCAGCAGTACCGGGGACAGGGGGTACTATGGCTACACCTTC
TRBD1,once,TRBJ1-2,TRBV7-9,CASSLSDRGHDGYTF,TGTGCCAGCAGCTTAAGCGACAGGGGGCATGATGGCTACACCTTC
-,once,TRBJ2-3,TRBV5-8,CASSPTQGNHRYTQYF,TGTGCCAGCAGCCCTACGCAGGGAAATCACAGATATACGCAGTATTTT
-,-,TRBJ1-2,TRBV9,CASSPTLDNTMVGYTF,TGTGCCAGCAGCCCTACCCTGGACAATACCATGGTGGGCTACACCTTC
TRBD1,-,TRBJ1-5,TRBV2,CASRGQGPNQPQHF,TGTGCCAGCAGGGGACAGGGCCCAAATCAGCCCCAGCATTTT
-,-,TRBJ2-7,TRBV5-1,CASSLATFDGASSYEQYF,TGCGCCAGCAGCTTGGCCACGTTTGACGGAGCGAGCTCCTACGAGCAGTACTTC
TRBD1,-,TRBJ2-2,TRBV2,CASRTDRVNTGELFF,TGTGCCAGCAGGACGGACAGGGTGAACACCGGGGAGCTGTTTTTT
-,-,TRBJ2-3,TRBV7-3,CASSLGSTDTQYF,TGTGCCAGCAGCTTAGGCAGCACAGATACGCAGTATTTT
TRBD2,-,TRBJ2-4,TRBV28,CASSSTKLAGDEWGAKNIQYF,TGTGCCAGCAGTTCGACCAAACTAGCGGGAGATGAATGGGGAGCCAAAAACATTCAGTACTTC
TRBD2,-,TRBJ2-1,TRBV30,CAWSPRTSGNNEQFF,TGTGCCTGGAGTCCGAGGACTAGCGGGAACAATGAGCAGTTCTTC
-,-,TRBJ2-5,TRBV5-4,CASSWPPGRAPETQYF,TGTGCCAGCAGCTGGCCCCCGGGCAGGGCCCCAGAGACCCAGTACTTC
-,once,TRBJ1-1,TRBV5-1,CASSLAPSLNTEAFF,TGCGCCAGCAGCTTGGCCCCGAGCCTGAACACTGAAGCTTTCTTT
-,-,TRBJ1-4,TRBV9,CASSAGQPNEKLFF,TGTGCCAGCAGCGCTGGACAGCCGAATGAAAAACTGTTTTTT
-,-,TRBJ2-5,TRBV10-1,CASSDNIRETQYF,TGCGCCAGCAGTGATAACATAAGAGAGACCCAGTACTTC
TRBD1,-,TRBJ2-7,TRBV12-3/TRBV12-4,CASSWGQIYEQYF,TGTGCCAGCAGCTGGGGACAGATCTACGAGCAGTACTTC
TRBD2,-,TRBJ2-1,TRBV5-6,CASSYTTGAGAYNEQFF,TGTGCCAGCAGCTATACTACCGGGGCGGGGGCCTACAATGAGCAGTTCTTC
-,-,TRBJ2-1,TRBV9,CASSVAGTRYNEQFF,TGTGCCAGCAGCGTAGCAGGGACACGTTACAATGAGCAGTTCTTC
TRBD2,-,TRBJ2-1,TRBV3-1/TRBV3-2,CASSQALAGAGNEQFF,TGTGCCAGCAGCCAAGCCCTAGCGGGAGCGGGGAATGAGCAGTTCTTC
-,-,TRBJ1-2,TRBV24-1,CATSRTSNYGYTF,TGTGCCACCAGTCGGACATCTAACTATGGCTACACCTTC
TRBD1,-,TRBJ1-2,TRBV15,CATSRGQGRGYTF,TGTGCCACCAGCAGGGGACAGGGAAGAGGCTACACCTTC
TRBD2,-,TRBJ2-1,TRBV6-5,CASSYSRTSGNEQFF,TGTGCCAGCAGTTACTCCCGGACTAGCGGGAATGAGCAGTTCTTC
-,-,TRBJ2-7,TRBV28,CASSFQQGSSYEQYF,TGTGCCAGCAGTTTTCAACAGGGTTCCTCCTACGAGCAGTACTTC
TRBD1,-,TRBJ1-5,TRBV6-5,CASRTQGEVGQPQHF,TGTGCCAGCAGGACACAGGGGGAAGTGGGTCAGCCCCAGCATTTT
TRBD1,-,TRBJ2-7,TRBV10-3,CAISESGQGAYEQYF,TGTGCCATCAGTGAGTCGGGGCAGGGGGCCTACGAGCAGTACTTC
-,-,TRBJ1-6,TRBV3-1/TRBV3-2,CASSQAWTANSPLHF,TGTGCCAGCAGCCAAGCCTGGACAGCAAATTCACCCCTCCACTTT
-,-,TRBJ1-2,TRBV20-1,CSASYRDYGYTF,TGCAGTGCTAGTTACAGGGACTATGGCTACACCTTC
TRBD2,-,TRBJ2-3,TRBV20-1,CSASPTSGTTDTQYF,TGCAGTGCTAGTCCAACTAGCGGGACGACAGATACGCAGTATTTT
TRBD2,-,TRBJ2-3,TRBV5-1,CASSLRARGGTDTQYF,TGCGCCAGCAGCTTGAGGGCGCGGGGGGGCACAGATACGCAGTATTTT
TRBD2,-,TRBJ2-2,TRBV5-1,CASSRTSGRAGELFF,TGCGCCAGCAGCCGGACTAGCGGGAGGGCCGGGGAGCTGTTTTTT
-,-,TRBJ1-3,TRBV2,CASSEVLRGNSGNTIYF,TGTGCCAGCAGTGAAGTGTTAAGGGGGAATTCTGGAAACACCATATATTTT
TRBD1,-,TRBJ2-2,TRBV3-1/TRBV3-2,CASSRQGWVLMGELFF,TGTGCCAGCAGCCGACAGGGCTGGGTTCTCATGGGGGAGCTGTTTTTT
TRBD1,-,TRBJ1-2,TRBV27,CASSFTGGLYYGYTF,TGTGCCAGCAGTTTCACAGGGGGCCTTTACTATGGCTACACCTTC
-,-,TRBJ1-2,TRBV30,CAWTTGSGYGYTF,TGTGCCTGGACCACAGGGTCGGGCTATGGCTACACCTTC
-,-,TRBJ1-2,TRBV6-2/TRBV6-3,CASSYSQGRDGYTF,TGTGCCAGCAGTTACTCCCAGGGTCGCGATGGCTACACCTTC
TRBD1,-,TRBJ1-1,TRBV27,CASSGPGTGRTEAFF,TGTGCCAGCAGTGGCCCCGGGACAGGGCGGACTGAAGCTTTCTTT
-,-,TRBJ2-3,TRBV5-1,CASSVDGTDTQYF,TGCGCCAGCAGCGTAGACGGGACAGATACGCAGTATTTT
-,-,TRBJ1-4,TRBV30,CAWTRIGGTEKLFF,TGTGCCTGGACCAGGATAGGGGGAACTGAAAAACTGTTTTTT
-,-,TRBJ1-1,TRBV6-2/TRBV6-3,CASSYPPGGNTEAFF,TGTGCCAGCAGTTACCCGCCCGGGGGGAACACTGAAGCTTTCTTT
-,-,TRBJ1-5,TRBV6-1,CASSEVAPGSGNQPQHF,TGTGCCAGCAGTGAAGTGGCGCCGGGATCTGGCAATCAGCCCCAGCATTTT
TRBD2,-,TRBJ2-1,TRBV7-7,CASSSGLAGVDEQFF,TGTGCTAGCAGCTCCGGACTAGCGGGAGTGGATGAGCAGTTCTTC
-,-,TRBJ2-5,TRBV18,CASSHASPPETQYF,TGTGCCAGCTCACACGCTAGCCCGCCGGAGACCCAGTACTTC
-,-,TRBJ1-1,TRBV10-3,CAISEPGGDTEAFF,TGTGCCATCAGTGAGCCGGGCGGGGACACTGAAGCTTTCTTT
TRBD1,-,TRBJ1-5,TRBV18,CASSPRSLGTADYSNQPQHF,TGTGCCAGCTCACCACGCTCCCTCGGGACAGCAGATTATAGCAATCAGCCCCAGCATTTT
TRBD2,-,TRBJ2-5,TRBV18,CASSPGLAGVETQYF,TGTGCCAGCTCACCAGGCCTAGCGGGGGTGGAGACCCAGTACTTC
-,-,TRBJ1-4,TRBV6-5,CASIPAGAMDEKLFF,TGTGCCAGCATCCCCGCGGGGGCCATGGACGAAAAACTGTTTTTT
TRBD2,once,TRBJ2-3,TRBV28,CASSLLAGEDTQYF,TGTGCCAGCAGTTTACTAGCGGGGGAAGATACGCAGTATTTT
-,-,TRBJ1-4,TRBV7-9,CASSLPVDSEKLFF,TGTGCCAGCAGCCTCCCGGTCGACAGTGAAAAACTGTTTTTT
TRBD1,-,TRBJ2-2,TRBV28,CASRGNPGTGGTGELFF,TGTGCCAGCAGGGGGAATCCCGGGACAGGGGGCACCGGGGAGCTGTTTTTT